This is a list of T cell receptor beta chains from one sample in a study of cytotoxic CD8 clonotypes in ibrutinib-treated CLL. The table came from immunoSEQ multiplex PCR; TCRdb's copy has only in-frame clones and leaves some out. The table lists 100,000 to 150,000 clones, roughly 88% of them singletons, with about 2% in the top ten. This sample comprised PBMCs, obtained after 24 months of ibrutinib treatment. These receptors were collected from a human donor with chronic lymphocytic leukemia. The CDR3 runs from the conserved cysteine through the conserved F or W. For some rows the clone size is stated as once, few or many, or as a class when expanded; others skip it.

J gene: TRBJ2-3; CDR3 length: 15; V gene: TRBV5-4; clone size: -; CDR3 protein: CASSLGLGTTDTQYF
J gene: TRBJ2-1; CDR3 length: 16; V gene: TRBV28; clone size: -; CDR3 protein: CASSSQAGAPSNEQFF
J gene: TRBJ1-2; CDR3 length: 12; V gene: TRBV7-8; clone size: -; CDR3 protein: CASTTDRAGYTF
J gene: TRBJ2-5; CDR3 length: 15; V gene: TRBV28; clone size: -; CDR3 protein: CASSFIGRGRETQYF
J gene: TRBJ2-7; CDR3 length: 14; V gene: TRBV19; clone size: -; CDR3 protein: CASSQPGGNYEQYF
J gene: TRBJ2-1; CDR3 length: 14; V gene: TRBV6-1; clone size: -; CDR3 protein: CASSEAAVRNEQFF
J gene: TRBJ1-5; CDR3 length: 12; V gene: TRBV7-9; clone size: few; CDR3 protein: CASSSSDQPQHF
J gene: TRBJ1-2; CDR3 length: 15; V gene: TRBV29-1; clone size: -; CDR3 protein: CSALTGNVANYGYTF
J gene: TRBJ1-3; CDR3 length: 15; V gene: TRBV7-2; clone size: -; CDR3 protein: CASSLEGTGRNTIYF
J gene: TRBJ2-1; CDR3 length: 11; V gene: TRBV9; clone size: -; CDR3 protein: CASSVGVEQFF